The entry below gives a single T cell receptor (beta chain) sequence along with its context. The sample originates from a study of blood T cell repertoires in COVID-19. Looking at the study overall: Both acute and convalescent COVID-19 samples were obtained from the United States, Italy and Spain. T cells, B-cell-depleted T cells, or PBMCs supplied cDNA or gDNA.

The protocol was immunoSEQ multiplex PCR, while the TCRdb copy is restricted to in-frame clones and leaves out a portion. Found here are roughly 290,000 clones, 90% of them singletons; the top ten hold roughly 6.8%. The CDR3 runs 14 residues. V gave up 10 bases and J gave up 6 bases, with 21 bases separating them. CDR1 is ENHRY, CDR2 SYGVKD, per germline. The sequence was obtained from a woman in her thirties with COVID-19, enrolled during active disease. Sequenced input: peripheral blood. This chain uses TRBV10-3 with TRBJ1-1, with D possibly TRBD1 on 6 matching bases. CDR3 loop: CATAYSTGYSEAFF. The CDR3 DNA follows: TGTGCCACAGCCTATTCGACAGGCTACTCTGAAGCTTTCTTT.